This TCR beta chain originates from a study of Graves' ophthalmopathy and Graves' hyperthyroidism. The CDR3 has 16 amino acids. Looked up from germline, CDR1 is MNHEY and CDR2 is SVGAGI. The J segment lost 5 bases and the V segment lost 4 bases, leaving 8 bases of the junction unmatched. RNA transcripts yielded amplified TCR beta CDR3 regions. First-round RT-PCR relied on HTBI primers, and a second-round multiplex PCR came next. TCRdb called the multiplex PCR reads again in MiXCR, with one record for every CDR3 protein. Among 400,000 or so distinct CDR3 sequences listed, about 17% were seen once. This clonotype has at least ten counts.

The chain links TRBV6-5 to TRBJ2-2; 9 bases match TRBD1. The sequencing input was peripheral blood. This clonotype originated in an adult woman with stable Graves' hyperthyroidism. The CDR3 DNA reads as TGTGCCAGCAGTTTCGCATCCGGGACAGGGACCGGGGAGCTGTTTTTT. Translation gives CASSFASGTGTGELFF.